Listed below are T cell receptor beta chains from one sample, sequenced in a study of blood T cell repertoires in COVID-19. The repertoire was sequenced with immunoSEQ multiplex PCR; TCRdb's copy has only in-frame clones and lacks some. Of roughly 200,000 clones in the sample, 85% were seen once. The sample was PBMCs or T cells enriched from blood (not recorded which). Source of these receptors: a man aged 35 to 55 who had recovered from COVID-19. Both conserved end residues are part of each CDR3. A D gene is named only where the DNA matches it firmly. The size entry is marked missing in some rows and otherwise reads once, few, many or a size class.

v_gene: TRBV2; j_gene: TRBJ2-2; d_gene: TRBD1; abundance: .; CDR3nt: TGTGCCAGCAGAGACAGGGGAGCCGGGGAGCTGTTTTTT; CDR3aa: CASRDRGAGELFF
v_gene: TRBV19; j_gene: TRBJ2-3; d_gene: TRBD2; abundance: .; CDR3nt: TGTGCCAGTAGTATGTGGACTAGGGCGGATACGCAGTATTTT; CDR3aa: CASSMWTRADTQYF
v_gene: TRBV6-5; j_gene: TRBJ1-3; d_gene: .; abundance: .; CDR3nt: TGTGCCAGCAGAACACCCCCTGGAAACACCATATATTTT; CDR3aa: CASRTPPGNTIYF
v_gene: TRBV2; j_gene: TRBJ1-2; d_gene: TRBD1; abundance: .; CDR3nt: TGTGCCAGCAGGGACAGGGTCGACTATGGCTACACCTTC; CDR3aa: CASRDRVDYGYTF
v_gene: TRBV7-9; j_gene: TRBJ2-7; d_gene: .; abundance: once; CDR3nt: TGTGCCAGCAGCCCACCCACTAGATACGAGCAGTACTTC; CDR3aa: CASSPPTRYEQYF
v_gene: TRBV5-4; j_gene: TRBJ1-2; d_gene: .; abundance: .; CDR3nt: TGTGCCAGCAGTCCCCGCAGGGACTATGGCTACACCTTC; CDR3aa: CASSPRRDYGYTF
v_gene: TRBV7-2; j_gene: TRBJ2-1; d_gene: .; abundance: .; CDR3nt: TGTGCCAGCAGCGCGGGACCGTTAGAATACAATAAAGCGGAGCAGTTCTTC; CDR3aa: CASSAGPLEYNKAEQFF
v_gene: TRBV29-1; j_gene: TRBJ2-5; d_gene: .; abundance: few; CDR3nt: TGCAGCGTTGATCAGGGAGGAGAGACCCAGTACTTC; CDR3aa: CSVDQGGETQYF
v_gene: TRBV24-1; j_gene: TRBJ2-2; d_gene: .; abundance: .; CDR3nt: TGTGCCACCAGTGATTTGAGCGGAGGGAACACCGGGGAGCTGTTTTTT; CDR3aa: CATSDLSGGNTGELFF
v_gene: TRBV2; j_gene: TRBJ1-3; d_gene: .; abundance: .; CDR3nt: TGTGCCAGCAGTGAAGGGACTCTAAGCTCTGGAAACACCATATATTTT; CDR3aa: CASSEGTLSSGNTIYF
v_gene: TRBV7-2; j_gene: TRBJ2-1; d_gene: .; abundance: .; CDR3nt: TGTGCCAGCACCCCACCGGCGGCCAATGAGCAGTTCTTC; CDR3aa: CASTPPAANEQFF
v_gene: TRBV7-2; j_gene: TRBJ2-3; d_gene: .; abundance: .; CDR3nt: TGTGCCAGCAGCTTAGAGTCGAGCGGCCCCCCGAGCACAGATACGCAGTATTTT; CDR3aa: CASSLESSGPPSTDTQYF
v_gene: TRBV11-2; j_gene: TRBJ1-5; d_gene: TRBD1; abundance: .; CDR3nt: TGTGCCAGCAGCTTCGACAGGGATCAGCCCCAGCATTTT; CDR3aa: CASSFDRDQPQHF
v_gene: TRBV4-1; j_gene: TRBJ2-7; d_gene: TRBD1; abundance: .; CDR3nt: TGCGCCAGCAGCCAAGATCGACAGGGTTCCTACGAGCAGTACTTC; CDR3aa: CASSQDRQGSYEQYF
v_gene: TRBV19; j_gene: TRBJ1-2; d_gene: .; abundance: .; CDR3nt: TGTGCCAGTAAGGGGGGGTCCAGCTATGGCTACACCTTC; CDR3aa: CASKGGSSYGYTF
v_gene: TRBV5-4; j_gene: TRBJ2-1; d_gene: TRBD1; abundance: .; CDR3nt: TGTGCCAGCAGAGTGGACAGGGGGTTTTACAATGAGCAGTTCTTC; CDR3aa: CASRVDRGFYNEQFF
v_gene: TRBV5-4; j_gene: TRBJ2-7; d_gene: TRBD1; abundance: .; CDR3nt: TGTGCCAGCAGCAAAGGGACAGGGCTCGATCTGGTCGGATACGAGCAGTACTTC; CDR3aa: CASSKGTGLDLVGYEQYF
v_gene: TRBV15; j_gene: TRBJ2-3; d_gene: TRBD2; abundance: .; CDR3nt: TGTGCCACCAGCAGAGCCAACCTAGCGGATAGCACAGATACGCAGTATTTT; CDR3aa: CATSRANLADSTDTQYF
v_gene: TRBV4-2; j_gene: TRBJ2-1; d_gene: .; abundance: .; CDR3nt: TGTGCCAGCAGCCAAGATCTAGCCCAGTACAATGAGCAGTTCTTC; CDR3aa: CASSQDLAQYNEQFF
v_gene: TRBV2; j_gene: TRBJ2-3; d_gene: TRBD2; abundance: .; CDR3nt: TGTGCCAGCAGTGAAGCGTATGAGCGGGAGCCTCTCACAGATACGCAGTATTTT; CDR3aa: CASSEAYEREPLTDTQYF
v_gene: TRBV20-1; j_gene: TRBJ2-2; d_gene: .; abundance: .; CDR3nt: TGCAGTGCTAGTTCTACGAACACCGGGGAGCTGTTTTTT; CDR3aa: CSASSTNTGELFF
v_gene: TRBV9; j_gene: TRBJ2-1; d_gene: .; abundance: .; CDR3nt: TGTGCCAGCAGCGGACAGAACGATGAGCAGTTCTTC; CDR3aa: CASSGQNDEQFF
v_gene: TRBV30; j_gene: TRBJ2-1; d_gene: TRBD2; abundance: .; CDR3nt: TGTGCCTGGTCCCCGCGGGGGGTTGAGCAGTTCTTC; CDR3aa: CAWSPRGVEQFF
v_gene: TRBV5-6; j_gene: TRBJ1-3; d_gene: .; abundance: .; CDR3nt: TGTGCCAGCAGCTCCGGACTGTTGGGAAACACCATATATTTT; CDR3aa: CASSSGLLGNTIYF
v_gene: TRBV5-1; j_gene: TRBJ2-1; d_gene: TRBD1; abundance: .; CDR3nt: TGCGCCAGCAGCTTGGGAGGGCCAGTCCCGGCGGGACAGGCGTTCTTTGAGCAGTTCTTC; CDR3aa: CASSLGGPVPAGQAFFEQFF
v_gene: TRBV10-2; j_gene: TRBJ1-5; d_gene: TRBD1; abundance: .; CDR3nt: TGCGCCAGCAGTGAGACAGGGGGCAGGCAGCCCCAGCATTTT; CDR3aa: CASSETGGRQPQHF
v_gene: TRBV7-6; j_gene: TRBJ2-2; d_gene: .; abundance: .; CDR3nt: TGTGCCAGCAGCCCCTGGGGAGAATCGTCCGGGGAGCTGTTTTTT; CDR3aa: CASSPWGESSGELFF
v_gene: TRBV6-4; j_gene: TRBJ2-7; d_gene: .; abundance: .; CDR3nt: TGTGCCAGCAGTGAAGGGGGGGACAGGCGAAACATTAGCTCCTACGAGCAGTACTTC; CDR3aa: CASSEGGDRRNISSYEQYF
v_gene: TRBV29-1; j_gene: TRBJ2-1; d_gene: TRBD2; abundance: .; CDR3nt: TGCAGCGTTAGCAGCGGGAGGGCCCTCAATGAGCAGTTCTTC; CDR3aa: CSVSSGRALNEQFF
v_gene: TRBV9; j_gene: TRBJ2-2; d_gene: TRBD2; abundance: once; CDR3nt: TGTGCCAGCAGCCGACGACCGGGACTAGCTCCAGAGGAGCTGTTTTTT; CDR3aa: CASSRRPGLAPEELFF
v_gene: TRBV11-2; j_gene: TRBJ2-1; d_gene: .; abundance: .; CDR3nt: TGTGCCAGCAGCTTAGCCCCAGTTGGAGACTCCTACAATGAGCAGTTCTTC; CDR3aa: CASSLAPVGDSYNEQFF
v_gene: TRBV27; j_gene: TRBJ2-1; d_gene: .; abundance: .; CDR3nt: TGTGCCAGCAGTTTAATCTATGGACAGTCCAATGAGCAGTTCTTC; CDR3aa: CASSLIYGQSNEQFF
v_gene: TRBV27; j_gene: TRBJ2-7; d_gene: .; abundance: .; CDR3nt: TGTGCCAGCAGTTTCGGGGGGCCGGGTGCCTACGAGCAGTACTTC; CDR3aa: CASSFGGPGAYEQYF